Included here is one T cell receptor beta chain sequence, with context. The antigen remains unidentified. The V end lost 1 base, the J end lost 5 bases, and 11 bases lay between the germline ends. Germline assignment: CDR1 MGHRA and CDR2 YSYEKL. This CDR3 has 14 amino acids. The sample is drawn from a study of regulatory T cells in long-lasting Graves disease. Study findings and constraints: TCR diversity was lower in persistent Graves' patients than in newly diagnosed ones. Thyroid tissue went unstudied; only peripheral blood was examined.

TCR beta libraries were built with iRepertoire HTBI primers and Arm-PCR of CDR3 regions. One entry per CDR3 protein results from TCRdb running MiXCR on the multiplex PCR reads. This sample yields 550,000 to 600,000 distinct CDR3 sequences, of which about 16% are seen a single time; 9.5% to 15% belongs to the top ten. Time point of the sample: newly diagnosed GD, antithyroid drugs for less than 3 months. PBMC RNA was the source of the TCR library. All patients originated from an endocrinology department located in Xi'an, China. These data also featured in a second study, about T cells in Graves' hyperthyroidism and ophthalmopathy.

The sequence came from a man aged 18 to 29 with Graves disease. The source material was peripheral blood mononuclear cells (PBMCs), sampled at new diagnosis, from a patient treated with antithyroid drugs. The rearrangement links TRBV4-1 to TRBJ2-5, with D hard to call. The CDR3 spells CASSQVRAGETQYF. Written as DNA, the CDR3 is TGCGCCAGCAGCCAAGTAAGGGCTGGGGAGACCCAGTACTTC.